A single TCR beta chain is shown here with its context. These data originate in a study of T-cell reconstitution after alpha-beta-depleted transplantation in children. The TCRbeta library was prepared with unique molecular identifiers. TCRdb itself ran the PCR reads through MiXCR, one entry per CDR3 protein. The table has 640,000 or so distinct CDR3 sequences, over 15% seen once; the top ten hold over 0.95%. Unmatched junction bases numbered 7, after V lost 5 bases and J lost 3 bases. Looked up from germline, CDR1 is SEHNR and CDR2 is FQNEAQ (reference sequence). CDR3 size: 16 residues. The sequence was obtained from a human donor who donated a stem cell graft to a child with acute myeloid leukemia. Sequenced material: PBMCs from the stem cell graft donor, taken from the stem cell graft. The chain uses TRBV7-9 and TRBJ2-1; 10 nucleotides agree with TRBD2. The CDR3 loop reads CASSPPSGGLYNEQFF. The DNA for the CDR3 is TGTGCCAGCAGCCCTCCTAGCGGGGGCCTCTACAATGAGCAGTTCTTC. The full variable domain, completed using reference TRBV7-9 and TRBJ2-1, is DTGVSQNPRHKITKRGQNVTFRCDPISEHNRLYWYRQTLGQGPEFLTYFQNEAQLEKSRLLSDRFSAERPKGSFSTLEIQRTEQGDSAMYLCASSPPSGGLYNEQFFGPGTRLTVL.